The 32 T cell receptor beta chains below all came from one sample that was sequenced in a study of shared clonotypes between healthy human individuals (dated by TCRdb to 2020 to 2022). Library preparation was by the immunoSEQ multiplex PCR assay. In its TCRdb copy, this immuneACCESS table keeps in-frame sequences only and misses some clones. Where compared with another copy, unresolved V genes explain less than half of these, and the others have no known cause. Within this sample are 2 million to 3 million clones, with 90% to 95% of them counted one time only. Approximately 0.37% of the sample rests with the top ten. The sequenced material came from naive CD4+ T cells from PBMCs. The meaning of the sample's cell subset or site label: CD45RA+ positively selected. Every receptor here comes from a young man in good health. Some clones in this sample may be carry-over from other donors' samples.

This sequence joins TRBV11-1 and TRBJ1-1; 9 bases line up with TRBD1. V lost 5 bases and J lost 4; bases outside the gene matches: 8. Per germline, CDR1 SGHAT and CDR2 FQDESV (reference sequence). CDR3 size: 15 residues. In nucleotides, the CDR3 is TGTGCCAGCAGCATACCAGGACAGGGGCGCACTGAAGCTTTCTTT. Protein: CASSIPGQGRTEAFF.

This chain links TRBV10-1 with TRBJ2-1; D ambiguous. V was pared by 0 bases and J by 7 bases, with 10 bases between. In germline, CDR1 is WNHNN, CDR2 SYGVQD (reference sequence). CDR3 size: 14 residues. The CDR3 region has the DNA TGCGCCAGCAGTGAGTCGGCTAAGCGTAATGAGCAGTTCTTC. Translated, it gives CASSESAKRNEQFF.

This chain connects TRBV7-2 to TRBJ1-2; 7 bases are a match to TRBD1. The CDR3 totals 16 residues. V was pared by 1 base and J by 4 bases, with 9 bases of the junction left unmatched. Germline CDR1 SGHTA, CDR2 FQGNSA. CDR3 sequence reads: CASSLGPTGASYGYTF. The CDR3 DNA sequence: TGTGCCAGCAGCTTAGGACCCACAGGGGCCAGCTATGGCTACACCTTC.

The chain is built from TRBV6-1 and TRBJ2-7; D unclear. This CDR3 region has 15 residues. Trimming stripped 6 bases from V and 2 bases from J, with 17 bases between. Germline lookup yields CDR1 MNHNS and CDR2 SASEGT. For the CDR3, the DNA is TGTGCCAGCAGGGAACCAAACACTCCACCCTACGAGCAGTACTTC. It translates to CASREPNTPPYEQYF.

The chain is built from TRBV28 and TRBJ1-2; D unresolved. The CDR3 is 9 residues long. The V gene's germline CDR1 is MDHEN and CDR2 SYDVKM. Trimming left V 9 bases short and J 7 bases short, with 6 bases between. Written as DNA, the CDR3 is TGTGCCAGTAGCCGTGGCTACACCTTC. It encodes CASSRGYTF.

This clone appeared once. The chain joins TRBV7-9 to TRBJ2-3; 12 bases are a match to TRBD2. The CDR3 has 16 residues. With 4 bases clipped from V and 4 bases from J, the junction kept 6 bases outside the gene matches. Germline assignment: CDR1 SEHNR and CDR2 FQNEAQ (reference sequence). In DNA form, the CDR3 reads TGTGCCAGCAGCTCCGCCAGACTAGCGGGAGCAGATACGCAGTATTTT. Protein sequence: CASSSARLAGADTQYF.

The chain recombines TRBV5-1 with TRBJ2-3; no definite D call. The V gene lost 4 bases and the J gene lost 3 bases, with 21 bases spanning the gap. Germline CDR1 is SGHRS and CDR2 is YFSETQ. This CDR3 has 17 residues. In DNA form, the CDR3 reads TGCGCCAGCAGCCGAAGTTTGGACGCACGTGGGACAGATACGCAGTATTTT. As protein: CASSRSLDARGTDTQYF.

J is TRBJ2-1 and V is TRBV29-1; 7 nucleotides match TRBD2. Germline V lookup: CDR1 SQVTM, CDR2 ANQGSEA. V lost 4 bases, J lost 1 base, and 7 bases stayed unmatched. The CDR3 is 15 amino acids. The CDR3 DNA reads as TGCAGCGTTGGTGGCGGGAGTTCGTCCTACAATGAGCAGTTCTTC. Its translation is CSVGGGSSSYNEQFF.

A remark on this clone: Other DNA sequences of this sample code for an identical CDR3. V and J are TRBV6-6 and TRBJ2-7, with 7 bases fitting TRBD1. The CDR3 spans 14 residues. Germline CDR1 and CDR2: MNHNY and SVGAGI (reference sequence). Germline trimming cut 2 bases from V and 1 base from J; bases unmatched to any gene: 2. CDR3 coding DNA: TGTGCCAGCAGTTACCCGGGACAGTCCTACGAGCAGTACTTC. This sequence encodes CASSYPGQSYEQYF.

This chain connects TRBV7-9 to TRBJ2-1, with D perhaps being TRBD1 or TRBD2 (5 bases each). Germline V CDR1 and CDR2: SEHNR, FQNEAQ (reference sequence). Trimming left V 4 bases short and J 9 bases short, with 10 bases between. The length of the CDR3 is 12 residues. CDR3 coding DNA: TGTGCCAGCAGCTACGTTGGGGGTGAGCAGTTCTTC. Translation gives CASSYVGGEQFF.

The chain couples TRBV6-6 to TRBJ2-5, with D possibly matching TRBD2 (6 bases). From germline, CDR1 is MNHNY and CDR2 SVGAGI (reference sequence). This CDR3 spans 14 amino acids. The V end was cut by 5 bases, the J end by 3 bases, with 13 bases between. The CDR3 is CASSKAGLKETQYF. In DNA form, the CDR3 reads TGTGCCAGCAGTAAGGCGGGACTCAAAGAGACCCAGTACTTC.

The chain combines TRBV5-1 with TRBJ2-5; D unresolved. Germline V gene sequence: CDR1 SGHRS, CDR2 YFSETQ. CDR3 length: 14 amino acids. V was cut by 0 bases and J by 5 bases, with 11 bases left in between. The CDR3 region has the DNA TGCGCCAGCAGCTTGGAGTCAGCGAGGGAGACCCAGTACTTC. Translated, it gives CASSLESARETQYF.

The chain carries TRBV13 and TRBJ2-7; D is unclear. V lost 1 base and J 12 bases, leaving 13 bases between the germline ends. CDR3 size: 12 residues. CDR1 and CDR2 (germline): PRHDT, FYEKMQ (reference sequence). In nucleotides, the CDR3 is TGTGCCAGCAGCTTAGAGAAGAGTATAAGGTACTTC. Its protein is CASSLEKSIRYF.

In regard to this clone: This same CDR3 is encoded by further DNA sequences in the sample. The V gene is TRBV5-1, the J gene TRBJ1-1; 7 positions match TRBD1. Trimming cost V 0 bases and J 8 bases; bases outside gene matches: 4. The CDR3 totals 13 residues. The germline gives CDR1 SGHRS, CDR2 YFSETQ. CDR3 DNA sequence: TGCGCCAGCAGCTTGGGACAGGGCGCAGAAGCTTTCTTT. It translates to CASSLGQGAEAFF.

For the CDR3, the DNA is TGTGCCAGCAGTTCCAGCAGGGGAACCCCCTATGGCTACACCTTC. It is translated as CASSSSRGTPYGYTF. The chain carries TRBV6-6 and TRBJ1-2; a weak D match, TRBD1 (6 bases). Germline V gives CDR1 MNHNY, CDR2 SVGAGI (reference sequence). The CDR3 has 15 residues. Trimming cost V 4 bases and J 4 bases, with 16 bases left between them.

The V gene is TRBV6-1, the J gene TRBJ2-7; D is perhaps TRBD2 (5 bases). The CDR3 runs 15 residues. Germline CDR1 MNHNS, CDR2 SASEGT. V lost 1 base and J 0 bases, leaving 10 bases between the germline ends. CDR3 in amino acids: CASSEGTRSSYEQYF. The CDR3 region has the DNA TGTGCCAGCAGTGAAGGGACTCGGAGCTCCTACGAGCAGTACTTC.

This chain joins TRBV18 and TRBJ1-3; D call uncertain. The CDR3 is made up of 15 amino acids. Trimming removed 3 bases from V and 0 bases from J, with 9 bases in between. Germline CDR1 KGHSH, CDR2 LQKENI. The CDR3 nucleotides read TGTGCCAGCTCACCCCAGACCGACTCTGGAAACACCATATATTTT. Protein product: CASSPQTDSGNTIYF.

DNA of the CDR3: TGTGCCAGCACCCCCGGGACGGCAGCTGAAGCTTTCTTT. Protein sequence: CASTPGTAAEAFF. J is TRBJ1-1 and V is TRBV21-1. TRBV21-1 is a pseudogene locus. CDR3 length: 13 residues.

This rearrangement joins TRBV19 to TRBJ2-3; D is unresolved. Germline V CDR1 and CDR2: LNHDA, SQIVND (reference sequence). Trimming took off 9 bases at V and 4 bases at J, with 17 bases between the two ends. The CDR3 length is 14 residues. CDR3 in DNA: TGTGCCAGCCAGATTTCGTTGCAGGCAGATACGCAGTATTTT. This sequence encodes CASQISLQADTQYF.

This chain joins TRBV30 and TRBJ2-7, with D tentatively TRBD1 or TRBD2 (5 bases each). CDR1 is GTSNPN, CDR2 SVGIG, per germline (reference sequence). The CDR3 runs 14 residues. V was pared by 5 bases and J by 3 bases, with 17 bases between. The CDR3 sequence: CAWDLDRGSYEQYF. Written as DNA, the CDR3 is TGTGCCTGGGACCTTGACAGAGGGAGCTACGAGCAGTACTTC.

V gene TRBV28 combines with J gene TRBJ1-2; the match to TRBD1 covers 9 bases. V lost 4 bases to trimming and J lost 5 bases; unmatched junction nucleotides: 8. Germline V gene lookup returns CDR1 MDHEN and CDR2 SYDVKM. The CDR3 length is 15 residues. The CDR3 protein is CASSSPRGQGYGYTF. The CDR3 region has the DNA TGTGCCAGCAGTTCACCGCGGGGACAGGGTTATGGCTACACCTTC.

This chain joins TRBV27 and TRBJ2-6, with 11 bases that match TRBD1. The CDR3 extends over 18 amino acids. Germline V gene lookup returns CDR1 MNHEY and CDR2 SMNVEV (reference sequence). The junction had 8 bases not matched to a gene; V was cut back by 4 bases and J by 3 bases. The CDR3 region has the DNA TGTGCCAGCAGTTACCGCGGGACAGGGGGTTATGGGGCCAACGTCCTGACTTTC. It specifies CASSYRGTGGYGANVLTF.

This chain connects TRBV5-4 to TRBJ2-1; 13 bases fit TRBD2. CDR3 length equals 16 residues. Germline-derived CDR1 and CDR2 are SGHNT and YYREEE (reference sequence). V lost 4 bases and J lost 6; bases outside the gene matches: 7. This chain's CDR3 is CASSPPGLAGVNEQFF. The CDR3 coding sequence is TGTGCCAGCAGCCCGCCTGGACTAGCGGGAGTCAATGAGCAGTTCTTC.

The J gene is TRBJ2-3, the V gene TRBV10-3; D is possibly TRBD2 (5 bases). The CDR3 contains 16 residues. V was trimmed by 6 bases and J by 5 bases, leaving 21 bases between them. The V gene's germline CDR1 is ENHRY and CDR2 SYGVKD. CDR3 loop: CAISSGLGLRVDTQYF. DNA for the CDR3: TGTGCCATCAGCAGCGGTTTGGGCTTAAGAGTAGATACGCAGTATTTT.

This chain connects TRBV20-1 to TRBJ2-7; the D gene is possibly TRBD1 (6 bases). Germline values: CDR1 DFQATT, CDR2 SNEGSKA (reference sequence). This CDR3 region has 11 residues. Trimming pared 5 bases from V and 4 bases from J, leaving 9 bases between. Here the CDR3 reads CSAAQGYEQYF. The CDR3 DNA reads TGCAGTGCTGCTCAGGGGTACGAGCAGTACTTC.

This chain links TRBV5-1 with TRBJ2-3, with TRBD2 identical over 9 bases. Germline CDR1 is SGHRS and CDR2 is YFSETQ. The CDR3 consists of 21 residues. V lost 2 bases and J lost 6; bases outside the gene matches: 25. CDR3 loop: CASSFNQLAWALAGSVDTQYF. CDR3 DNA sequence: TGCGCCAGCAGCTTCAACCAACTGGCGTGGGCGCTAGCGGGGTCAGTGGATACGCAGTATTTT.

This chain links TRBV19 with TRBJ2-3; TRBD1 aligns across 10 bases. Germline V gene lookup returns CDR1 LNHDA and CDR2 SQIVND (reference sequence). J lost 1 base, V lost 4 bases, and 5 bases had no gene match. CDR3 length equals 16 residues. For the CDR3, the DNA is TGTGCCAGTAGTAGCACCGGGACAGGGGGCACAGATACGCAGTATTTT. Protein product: CASSSTGTGGTDTQYF.

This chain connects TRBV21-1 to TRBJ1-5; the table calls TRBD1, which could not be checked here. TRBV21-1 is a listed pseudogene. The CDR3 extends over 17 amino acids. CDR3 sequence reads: CASSKGTTGDSNQPQHF. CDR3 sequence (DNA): TGTGCCAGCAGCAAAGGGACGACAGGGGATAGCAATCAGCCCCAGCATTTT.

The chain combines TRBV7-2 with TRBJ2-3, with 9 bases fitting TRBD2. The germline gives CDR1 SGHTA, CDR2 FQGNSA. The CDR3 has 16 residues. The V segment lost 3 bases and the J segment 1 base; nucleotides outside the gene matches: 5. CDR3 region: CASSLVAGEGTDTQYF. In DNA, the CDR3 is TGTGCCAGCAGCTTGGTAGCGGGAGAGGGCACAGATACGCAGTATTTT. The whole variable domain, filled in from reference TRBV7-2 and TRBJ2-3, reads GAGVSQSPSNKVTEKGKDVELRCDPISGHTALYWYRQSLGQGLEFLIYFQGNSAPDKSGLPSDRFSAERTGGSVSTLTIQRTQQEDSAVYLCASSLVAGEGTDTQYFGPGTRLTVL.

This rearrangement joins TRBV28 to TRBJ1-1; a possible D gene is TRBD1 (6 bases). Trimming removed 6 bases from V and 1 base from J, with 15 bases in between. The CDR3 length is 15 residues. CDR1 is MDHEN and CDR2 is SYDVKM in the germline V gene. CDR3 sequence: CASRVPGAWNTEAFF. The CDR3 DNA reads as TGTGCCAGCAGGGTGCCAGGGGCATGGAACACTGAAGCTTTCTTT.

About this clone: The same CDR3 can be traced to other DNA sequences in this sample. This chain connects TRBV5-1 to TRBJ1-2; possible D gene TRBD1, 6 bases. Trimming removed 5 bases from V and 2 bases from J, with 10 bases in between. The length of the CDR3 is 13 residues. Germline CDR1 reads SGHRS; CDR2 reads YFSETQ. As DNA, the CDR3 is TGCGCCAGCAGTCCAACAGGGAACTATGGCTACACCTTC. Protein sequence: CASSPTGNYGYTF.

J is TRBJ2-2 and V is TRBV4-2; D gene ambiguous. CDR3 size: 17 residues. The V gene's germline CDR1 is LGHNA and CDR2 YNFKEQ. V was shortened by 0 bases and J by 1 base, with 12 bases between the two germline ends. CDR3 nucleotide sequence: TGTGCCAGCAGCCAAGATGTAGCAAGAAAGAACACCGGGGAGCTGTTTTTT. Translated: CASSQDVARKNTGELFF.